This TCR beta chain stems from a study of blood T cell repertoires in COVID-19. Overall study context: From T cells, B-cell-depleted T cells, or PBMCs came the material, which was cDNA or gDNA.

The germline V gene has CDR1 MNHEY and CDR2 SVGAGI. The V gene end was trimmed by 2 bases and the J gene end by 0 bases; junction bases not matched to a gene: 2. CDR3 length equals 15 residues. As processed by the authors: Nucleated cell counts were estimated from reference gene primer amplification. Profiled with immunoSEQ multiplex PCR; TCRdb holds only in-frame clones, not every one. For V, J and clone size, that table is used; D and trimming come from the DNA. The data hold 150,000 to 200,000 clones, with 70% to 80% observed a single time. The sample comprised peripheral blood. This clonotype was sampled from a man aged 50 to 60 who had recovered from COVID-19. The chain uses TRBV6-5 and TRBJ2-3; 7 bases are a match to TRBD2. The CDR3 sequence: CASSYERDSTDTQYF. In DNA form, the CDR3 reads TGTGCCAGCAGTTACGAGCGGGACAGCACAGATACGCAGTATTTT.